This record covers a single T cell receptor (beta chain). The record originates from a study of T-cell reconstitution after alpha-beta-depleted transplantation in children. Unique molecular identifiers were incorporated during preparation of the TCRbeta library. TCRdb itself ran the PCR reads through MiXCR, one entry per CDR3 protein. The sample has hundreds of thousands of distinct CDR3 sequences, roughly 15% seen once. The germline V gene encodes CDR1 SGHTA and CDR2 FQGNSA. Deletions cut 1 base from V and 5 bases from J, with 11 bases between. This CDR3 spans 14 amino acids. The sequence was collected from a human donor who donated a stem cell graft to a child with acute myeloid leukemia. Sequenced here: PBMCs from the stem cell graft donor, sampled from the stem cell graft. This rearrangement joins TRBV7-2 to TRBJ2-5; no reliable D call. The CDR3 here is CASSLERVLETQYF. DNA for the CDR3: TGTGCCAGCAGCTTAGAAAGGGTACTGGAGACCCAGTACTTC.